The rows below give T cell receptor beta chains drawn from one sample of a study of technical replicates of blood from a handful of donors. The protocol was immunoSEQ multiplex PCR, while the TCRdb copy is restricted to in-frame clones and leaves out a portion. The sample has about 70,000 clones, about 94% seen once. Sequencing was done on a sample of T cells isolated from PBMCs. The receptors derive from a human donor in good health. Both conserved end residues are part of each CDR3. The D gene is left open where the match is weak. Not every row has a clone size; where given, it reads once, few, many or a size class.

CDR3nt	CDR3aa	j_gene	d_gene	abundance	v_gene
TGTGCCAGCAGCCCGACAGGGACCGGAAACACCATATATTTT	CASSPTGTGNTIYF	TRBJ1-3	TRBD1	.	TRBV5-4
TGTGCCAGCAGCCCCACTAGCTGGGGAACCGGGGAGCTGTTTTTT	CASSPTSWGTGELFF	TRBJ2-2	.	.	TRBV14
TGTGCCAGCAGTTCAGGGCTAGCGGACGACAATGAGCAGTTCTTC	CASSSGLADDNEQFF	TRBJ2-1	TRBD2	.	TRBV2
TGTGCCAGCAGCTTAAGACAGGGGGGTTTCTACGAGCAGTACTTC	CASSLRQGGFYEQYF	TRBJ2-7	TRBD1	.	TRBV7-2
TGCGCCAGCAGCCAAGAGGAGACCATCCCTTCCTACGAGCAGTACTTC	CASSQEETIPSYEQYF	TRBJ2-7	.	.	TRBV4-1
TGTGCCAGTAGTATGGCCTCAGATCAGCCCCAGCATTTT	CASSMASDQPQHF	TRBJ1-5	.	few	TRBV19
TGCAGTGCTAGGTACGGCTACGAGCAGTACTTC	CSARYGYEQYF	TRBJ2-7	.	.	TRBV20-1
TGCGCCAGCAGCTTGATCGAAGGGTCCGGGGGGACCCAGTACTTC	CASSLIEGSGGTQYF	TRBJ2-5	.	.	TRBV5-1
TGTGCCAGCAGAGCGACAGAAAACACTGAAGCTTTCTTT	CASRATENTEAFF	TRBJ1-1	.	once	TRBV7-6
TGTGCCACCAGCAGAACCCGGAGGGAAGCGGCGGACACTGAAGCTTTCTTT	CATSRTRREAADTEAFF	TRBJ1-1	.	.	TRBV15
TGTGCCAGCAGCTTATCTTACGCAGGGGGCGTACAGACCCAGTACTTC	CASSLSYAGGVQTQYF	TRBJ2-5	TRBD1	.	TRBV7-3
TGCGCCAGCAGCCGGGGAGCTAGTTTGGAGACCCAGTACTTC	CASSRGASLETQYF	TRBJ2-5	.	.	TRBV4-3
TGTGCCACACTTCGTGCGTCGGGGGGTTTAGAGACCCAGTACTTC	CATLRASGGLETQYF	TRBJ2-5	TRBD2	.	TRBV28
TGTGCCAGCAGTTACCAGAACCGACAGGGGAGCTACACCTTC	CASSYQNRQGSYTF	TRBJ1-2	TRBD1	.	TRBV6-5
TGTGCCAGCAGTGCCGCGGGATCCTCCGAGCAGTACTTC	CASSAAGSSEQYF	TRBJ2-7	.	.	TRBV6-5
TGTGCCTGGAGTTCCCTAGCGGGAGACTACAATGAGCAGTTCTTC	CAWSSLAGDYNEQFF	TRBJ2-1	TRBD2	.	TRBV30
TGTGCCAGCAGCCACCTGAACACTAGAGACTACGAGCAGTACTTC	CASSHLNTRDYEQYF	TRBJ2-7	.	once	TRBV14
TGTGCCAGCAGTACCAGGGGGAACACTGAAGCTTTCTTT	CASSTRGNTEAFF	TRBJ1-1	.	.	TRBV6-5
TGCGCCAGCAGCCAAGATCCTCCTAGCGGGACGTTAGAGACCCAGTACTTC	CASSQDPPSGTLETQYF	TRBJ2-5	TRBD2	.	TRBV4-1
TGTGCCAGCAGCTTAGAGCCGAGGCTACGGGAGACCCAGTACTTC	CASSLEPRLRETQYF	TRBJ2-5	.	few	TRBV11-1
TGTGCCGGGGACAGGGAAAACCTCTATGGCTACACCTTC	CAGDRENLYGYTF	TRBJ1-2	TRBD1	.	TRBV30
TGCGCCAGCAGCAGAGGACAGAGTACCTACGAGCAGTACTTC	CASSRGQSTYEQYF	TRBJ2-7	.	.	TRBV4-1
TGTGCCAGCAGCTTGTTAGCGGGAGATCGGGAGCAGTTCTTC	CASSLLAGDREQFF	TRBJ2-1	TRBD2	.	TRBV5-4